This is a list of T cell receptor beta chains from one sample in a study of T cell responses to AZD1222 COVID-19 vaccine. The data were produced by immunoSEQ multiplex PCR, yet TCRdb's version contains in-frame clones alone and is incomplete. The sample lists some 120,000 clones, less than 90% occurring once. The material was peripheral blood, obtained on day 0 of AZD1222 vaccination. These receptors originate from an adult in good health. Each CDR3 is given with its conserved first and last residue. D genes are given only for firm matches. Clone sizes are given selectively: once, few, many, or a class where the clone is expanded.

j_call cdr3_length d_call v_call clone_size cdr3_nt cdr3_aa
TRBJ2-5 15 TRBD1 TRBV27 NA TGTGCCAGCACCCGGACAGGGGGAAAAGTTGAGACCCAGTACTTC CASTRTGGKVETQYF
TRBJ2-2 15 NA TRBV7-7 NA TGTGCTAGCAGCTTGAATCAGGATTACACCGGGGAGCTGTTTTTT CASSLNQDYTGELFF
TRBJ1-5 13 NA TRBV30 NA TGTGCCTGGAGTGTCCGAGGGAATCAGCCCCAGCATTTT CAWSVRGNQPQHF
TRBJ2-1 15 TRBD2 TRBV3-1/TRBV3-2 NA TGTGCCAGCAGCCCCGGACTAGCGGGAGTCAATGAGCAGTTCTTC CASSPGLAGVNEQFF
TRBJ2-2 16 NA TRBV12-5 NA TGTGCTAGTGGTTTGGGGGGCCTGGGACACACCGGGGAGCTGTTTTTT CASGLGGLGHTGELFF
TRBJ2-1 15 TRBD2 TRBV10-3 NA TGTGCCATCGGGACTAGCGGGAGGGGAGGCAATGAGCAGTTCTTC CAIGTSGRGGNEQFF
TRBJ1-2 14 NA TRBV6-5 NA TGTGCCAGCACCCTAGGGGGGGCCAGTTATGGCTACACCTTC CASTLGGASYGYTF
TRBJ1-5 18 NA TRBV6-2/TRBV6-3 NA TGTGCCAGCAGTTACACGCAGGGGCAGGGTAACCGCAATCAGCCCCAGCATTTT CASSYTQGQGNRNQPQHF
TRBJ1-2 13 TRBD1 TRBV3-1/TRBV3-2 NA TGTGCCAGCAGCCCGGACAGGGGGCATGGCTACACCTTC CASSPDRGHGYTF
TRBJ1-4 13 NA TRBV6-6 NA TGTGCCAGCAGTTACCCAGGGGAGGAAAAACTGTTTTTT CASSYPGEEKLFF
TRBJ2-5 13 TRBD1 TRBV5-1 NA TGCGCCAGCAGCTGGACAGGGGCAGAGACCCAGTACTTC CASSWTGAETQYF
TRBJ1-5 14 TRBD1 TRBV6-5 NA TGTGCCAGCAGTTCGGGACAGGGGTATCAGCCCCAGCATTTT CASSSGQGYQPQHF
TRBJ1-3 15 NA TRBV14 NA TGTGCCAGCAGCCAAGACGCGAGCTCTGGAAACACCATATATTTT CASSQDASSGNTIYF
TRBJ1-1 13 NA TRBV6-5 NA TGTGCCAGCAGTTATCTGCGGGACACTGAAGCTTTCTTT CASSYLRDTEAFF
TRBJ2-4 15 TRBD1 TRBV15 NA TGTGCCACCAGCTCGCAGGGGGCGGCCAAAAACATTCAGTACTTC CATSSQGAAKNIQYF
TRBJ2-1 17 NA TRBV4-1 NA TGCGCCAGCAGCCAAGATAGGGGCATGGCCTCTTACAATGAGCAGTTCTTC CASSQDRGMASYNEQFF
TRBJ2-7 12 NA TRBV29-1 few TGCAGCGTCGCCTATTACAGTCGCGAGCAGTACTTC CSVAYYSREQYF
TRBJ1-1 16 TRBD1 TRBV5-6 once TGTGCCAGCAGCGCAAGGACAGGCGGGGGGAACACTGAAGCTTTCTTT CASSARTGGGNTEAFF
TRBJ2-7 15 TRBD1 TRBV27 NA TGTGCCAGCAACCCGACCTTGACAGGGGGCTACGAGCAGTACTTC CASNPTLTGGYEQYF
TRBJ2-6 14 NA TRBV5-4 NA TGTGCCAGCAGCTCAGAGTCTGGGGCCAACGTCCTGACTTTC CASSSESGANVLTF
TRBJ1-1 13 NA TRBV21-1 once TGTGCCAGCAGCAAAGGGACATGGGGTGGAGCTTTCTTT CASSKGTWGGAFF
TRBJ1-5 15 NA TRBV7-8 NA TGTGCCAGCACGATGGGGAGGGTCATGGGTCAGCCCCAGCATTTT CASTMGRVMGQPQHF
TRBJ1-1 13 NA TRBV18 NA TGTGCCAGCTCACGGGTTCGGGACACTGAAGCTTTCTTT CASSRVRDTEAFF
TRBJ2-2 15 TRBD1 TRBV7-9 NA TGTGCCAGCAGCTTAGCACGACAGGGGGTCGGGGAGCTGTTTTTT CASSLARQGVGELFF
TRBJ2-7 17 TRBD2 TRBV11-2 NA TGTGCCAGCAGCTTAGACTCCGGACTAGCAGCAGGGCGCGAGCAGTACTTC CASSLDSGLAAGREQYF
TRBJ1-4 15 TRBD1 TRBV5-5 NA TGTGCCAGCAGCACGACAGGGGAAGTATCTCAAAAACTGTTTTTT CASSTTGEVSQKLFF
TRBJ2-2 17 NA TRBV19 NA TGTGCCAGTAGTATACTAGGTCCTCGGACCGACACCGGGGAGCTGTTTTTT CASSILGPRTDTGELFF
TRBJ1-4 13 TRBD1 TRBV2 NA TGTGCCAGCACGGGACAGACTAATGAAAAACTGTTTTTT CASTGQTNEKLFF
TRBJ2-5 14 NA TRBV6-1 NA TGTGCCAGCAGTGACGCAGGCCGGGGAGAGACCCAGTACTTC CASSDAGRGETQYF
TRBJ1-2 14 TRBD1 TRBV5-1 NA TGCGCCAGCAGCCCCTCGGGACAGAACTATGGCTACACCTTC CASSPSGQNYGYTF
TRBJ2-3 15 NA TRBV7-2 NA TGTGCCAGCATCTCTTTGGGGGCGGGCACAGATACGCAGTATTTT CASISLGAGTDTQYF
TRBJ1-6 13 NA TRBV6-5 NA TGTGCCAGCAGCAGTGGTAGGGATTCACCCCTCCACTTT CASSSGRDSPLHF
TRBJ1-5 15 NA TRBV4-1 NA TGCGCCAGCAGCCAAGAGAGCAGTCGAAATCAGCCCCAGCATTTT CASSQESSRNQPQHF
TRBJ2-1 14 NA TRBV10-1 NA TGCGCCAGGAATACGGGGCCTCAGTACAATGAGCAGTTCTTC CARNTGPQYNEQFF
TRBJ1-2 14 NA TRBV19 NA TGTGCCAGTAGTACTCGGACGGAAGACTATGGCTACACCTTC CASSTRTEDYGYTF
TRBJ2-7 13 TRBD1 TRBV30 NA TGTGCTCTAGAAGGGACAGGGACGTACGAGCAGTACTTC CALEGTGTYEQYF
TRBJ2-1 14 NA TRBV18 NA TGTGCCAGCTCACCACAACAGGTCGAAAATGAGCAGTTCTTC CASSPQQVENEQFF
TRBJ2-2 15 NA TRBV5-1 once TGCGCCAGCAGCTTGGTGGGAGTTCGGACCGGGGAGCTGTTTTTT CASSLVGVRTGELFF